This TCR beta chain was captured by sequencing in a study of cytomegalovirus exposure and HLA in healthy donors. To note about this clone: As yet, its antigen is unknown.

Researchers ran the PCR with 60 Vbeta and 13 Jbeta primers. Sequencing used immunoSEQ multiplex PCR; TCRdb keeps in-frame clones, though not all of them. The table includes about 180,000 clones, approximately 84% detected once. Study-wide results and limits: Productive status was seen about 87% or about 30% of the time for most TCR beta V segments in an earlier analysis.

Sequenced input: PBMCs. The receptor was isolated from a man between 18 and 35 years old in good health and CMV-seronegative.

For the CDR3, the DNA is TGTGCCAGCAGTTCCCCTTCAACAGGCCACTACTCTGGAAACACCATATATTTT. Its protein product is CASSSPSTGHYSGNTIYF. The V call is TRBV28, the J call TRBJ1-3, with TRBD1 as a possible D gene (5 bases). The CDR3 is made up of 18 amino acids. V was cut by 4 bases and J by 0 bases, with 19 bases left in between. The germline V gene has CDR1 MDHEN and CDR2 SYDVKM.